This T cell receptor (beta chain) was obtained from a study of T cell responses to AZD1222 COVID-19 vaccine. The study, taken as a whole, reports: CD4 TCRs linked to vaccination spanned spike, dominating at 160-218 and 743-854.

For this clone: Its specificity is not known.

V was cut by 1 base and J by 6 bases, with 13 bases left in between. CDR3 length: 15 residues. The germline gives CDR1 MNHNS, CDR2 SASEGT. Clones were sequenced by immunoSEQ multiplex PCR, and TCRdb holds only the in-frame ones, with some missing. The sample includes about 140,000 clones, about 93% of them seen just once. The input for sequencing was peripheral blood, taken 28 days after the second AZD1222 dose. The chain employs TRBV6-1 and TRBJ1-3; unclear D gene. The receptor was isolated from an adult who received the AZD1222 COVID-19 vaccine. CDR3 nucleotide sequence: TGTGCCAGCAGTGAAGAGACGGCAAACGTAAACACCATATATTTT. Translation: CASSEETANVNTIYF.